This is a list of T cell receptor beta chains from one sample in a study of cytotoxic CD8 clonotypes in ibrutinib-treated CLL. Only in-frame clones appear in the TCRdb table, and some are missing; sequencing was by immunoSEQ multiplex PCR. The sample contains about 300,000 clones, about 72% of which appear only once. This sample comprised PBMCs, obtained at disease progression, from a patient treated with ibrutinib. The source is a human donor with chronic lymphocytic leukemia. CDR3s include the opening cysteine and the closing phenylalanine or tryptophan. Each record gives: D gene, V gene, J gene, clone size, CDR3 protein, CDR3 DNA. A D gene is named only where the DNA matches it firmly. The size entry is marked missing in some rows and otherwise reads once, few, many or a size class.

TRBD1	TRBV5-1	TRBJ2-3	-	CASSLGQGHTDTQYF	TGCGCCAGCAGCCTGGGACAGGGGCACACAGATACGCAGTATTTT
TRBD1	TRBV27	TRBJ2-3	-	CASSSTPGTGVTDTQYF	TGTGCCAGCAGTTCAACCCCCGGGACAGGTGTCACAGATACGCAGTATTTT
-	TRBV5-1	TRBJ1-3	once	CASSLAGGSGNTIYF	TGCGCCAGCAGCTTGGCCGGAGGTTCTGGAAACACCATATATTTT
-	TRBV27	TRBJ2-5	-	CASSLGVQETQYF	TGTGCCAGCAGTTTGGGGGTCCAAGAGACCCAGTACTTC
TRBD1	TRBV4-2	TRBJ1-1	-	CASSQDGTGRDTEAFF	TGTGCCAGCAGCCAAGATGGGACAGGGCGGGACACTGAAGCTTTCTTT
TRBD1	TRBV5-4	TRBJ1-2	-	CASSLKTGAKGYTF	TGTGCCAGCAGCTTGAAGACAGGGGCAAAGGGCTACACCTTC
-	TRBV7-2	TRBJ2-3	-	CASSQVKGTQYF	TGTGCCAGCAGTCAGGTCAAGGGGACGCAGTATTTT
-	TRBV20-1	TRBJ2-4	-	CSGGAKNIQYF	TGCAGTGGTGGAGCCAAAAACATTCAGTACTTC
-	TRBV4-3	TRBJ2-3	once	CASSRFGGSSSTDTQYF	TGCGCCAGCAGCCGCTTCGGAGGCAGCTCGTCCACAGATACGCAGTATTTT
TRBD2	TRBV11-2	TRBJ2-5	-	CASSLVRSGGQETQYF	TGTGCCAGCAGCTTAGTACGAAGCGGGGGTCAAGAGACCCAGTACTTC
-	TRBV4-1	TRBJ2-2	few	CASNLAVLSNTGELFF	TGCGCCAGCAATTTAGCGGTTCTTTCGAACACCGGGGAGCTGTTTTTT
-	TRBV2	TRBJ2-5	-	CASSESLRGWETQYF	TGTGCCAGCAGTGAATCTCTTAGGGGTTGGGAGACCCAGTACTTC
TRBD2	TRBV6-6	TRBJ2-7	-	CASKGGLGGAEQYF	TGTGCCAGCAAAGGCGGGTTGGGAGGGGCCGAGCAGTACTTC
-	TRBV10-3	TRBJ2-5	-	CAIRMGGRETQYF	TGTGCCATCAGGATGGGGGGCAGGGAGACCCAGTACTTC
-	TRBV10-1	TRBJ2-1	-	CASSEWTNNEQFF	TGCGCCAGCAGTGAATGGACTAACAATGAGCAGTTCTTC
-	TRBV5-8	TRBJ1-1	-	CASSIWTANTEAFF	TGTGCCAGCAGCATCTGGACGGCGAACACTGAAGCTTTCTTT
-	TRBV9	TRBJ2-3	-	CASSEGLPGADTQYF	TGTGCCAGCAGCGAGGGACTCCCGGGGGCGGATACGCAGTATTTT
-	TRBV5-1	TRBJ2-3	few	CASSRTTDTQYF	TGCGCCAGCAGCAGGACCACAGATACGCAGTATTTT
-	TRBV6-5	TRBJ1-2	-	CASSYSAGLYGYTF	TGTGCCAGCAGTTACTCCGCAGGGCTCTATGGCTACACCTTC
TRBD1	TRBV5-4	TRBJ1-1	few	CASSGSQGRSEEAFF	TGTGCCAGCAGCGGTTCACAGGGGAGGAGTGAGGAAGCTTTCTTT
-	TRBV15	TRBJ1-5	-	CATSRADVYSNQPQHF	TGTGCCACCAGCAGAGCCGACGTATATAGCAATCAGCCCCAGCATTTT
-	TRBV28	TRBJ1-1	few	CATNYAGYTEAFF	TGTGCCACCAATTATGCGGGGTACACTGAAGCTTTCTTT
TRBD1	TRBV7-9	TRBJ1-2	-	CASSPHIPGTGKAGYTF	TGTGCCAGCAGCCCGCACATACCCGGGACAGGGAAAGCTGGCTACACCTTC
-	TRBV28	TRBJ1-2	-	CASSPPGEYGAGLYGYTF	TGTGCCAGCAGCCCGCCCGGGGAGTACGGGGCGGGACTGTATGGCTACACCTTC